This TCR beta chain was recorded in a study of early T cells in non-severe SARS-CoV-2 infection. As part of library construction, unique molecular identifiers were attached to individual cDNA molecules. Using its own MiXCR run on the 5' RACE reads, TCRdb lists one record per CDR3 protein. This sample has fewer than 60,000 distinct CDR3 sequences, with 9.5% to 11% found just once. By frequency in the sample, this clonotype is medium-sized (0.01 to 0.1%). Antigen: not known. Compared with germline, one end of the junction differs, possibly owing to a read error. General study points: Database matching using VDJdb favored anti-spike CD8 responses, with private and CD4 specificities left missing.

The germline V gene has CDR1 SEHNR and CDR2 FQNEAQ (reference sequence). This CDR3 is built from 9 residues. The receptor was isolated from an adult who was a healthcare worker with PCR-confirmed SARS-CoV-2 infection or an uninfected control (not recorded which). V gene TRBV7-9 combines with J gene TRBJ1-1, with D perhaps TRBD1 (5 bases). The sequenced material came from whole blood. DNA for the CDR3: TGTGCCAGCAACTTAGGGGACCTTTTT. Its protein product is CASNLGDLF.